The rows below give T cell receptor beta chains drawn from one sample of a study of beta chain features in type 1 diabetes. TCRdb keeps only in-frame clones here, not all; method: immunoSEQ multiplex PCR. The repertoire includes 220,000 or so clones, 55% to 70% of them detected once, and approximately 0.053% sits in the top ten. The sequenced sample was naive CD4+ T cells from blood. These TCRs come from a man aged 25 to 40 in good health. CDR3s include the opening cysteine and the closing phenylalanine or tryptophan. A D gene is named only where the DNA matches it firmly. Size values are once, few and many counts, or a class for expanded clones, and some rows have none.

-,TRBJ2-2,14,-,TRBV6-5,CASSYSDRTGELFF,TGTGCCAGCAGTTACTCGGATAGGACCGGGGAGCTGTTTTTT
-,TRBJ2-1,16,TRBD1,TRBV4-3,CASSQDMGQKYNEQFF,TGCGCCAGCAGCCAAGATATGGGACAGAAATACAATGAGCAGTTCTTC
-,TRBJ1-2,12,-,TRBV30,CAWSMVKYGYTF,TGTGCCTGGAGTATGGTAAAGTATGGCTACACCTTC
-,TRBJ1-5,14,TRBD1,TRBV5-1,CASSTGTGNQPQHF,TGCGCCAGCAGCACCGGGACAGGGAATCAGCCCCAGCATTTT
-,TRBJ2-5,13,-,TRBV11-2,CASSLDEKKTQYF,TGTGCCAGCAGCTTAGATGAAAAGAAGACCCAGTACTTC
-,TRBJ2-3,12,-,TRBV5-4,CASSPFADTQYF,TGTGCCAGCAGCCCGTTCGCAGATACGCAGTATTTT
-,TRBJ1-1,15,TRBD1,TRBV30,CAWSWPGTGNTEAFF,TGTGCCTGGAGCTGGCCCGGGACAGGGAACACTGAAGCTTTCTTT
once,TRBJ2-1,15,-,TRBV7-2,CASSPPWGSYNEQFF,TGTGCCAGCAGCCCCCCTTGGGGCTCCTACAATGAGCAGTTCTTC
-,TRBJ2-1,15,-,TRBV10-3,CAISEQAVSYNEQFF,TGTGCCATCAGTGAGCAAGCGGTCTCCTACAATGAGCAGTTCTTC
-,TRBJ2-3,14,TRBD2,TRBV10-3,CAINGLAGTDTQYF,TGTGCCATCAACGGACTAGCGGGCACAGATACGCAGTATTTT
-,TRBJ1-4,13,TRBD1,TRBV29-1,CSVWTGVGEKLFF,TGCAGCGTTTGGACAGGGGTTGGTGAAAAACTGTTTTTT
few,TRBJ1-5,13,-,TRBV30,CAWSPGSNQPQHF,TGTGCCTGGAGTCCAGGGAGCAATCAGCCCCAGCATTTT
-,TRBJ1-1,12,-,TRBV7-2,CASSLARQKAFF,TGTGCCAGCAGCTTAGCGAGGCAGAAAGCTTTCTTT
-,TRBJ2-3,14,-,TRBV4-1,CASSQDVQAATQYF,TGCGCCAGCAGCCAAGATGTCCAGGCCGCTACGCAGTATTTT
-,TRBJ1-4,13,-,TRBV7-9,CASSLAWGEKLFF,TGTGCCAGCAGCTTAGCTTGGGGCGAAAAACTGTTTTTT
-,TRBJ2-1,12,-,TRBV28,CASSLIYNEQFF,TGTGCCAGCAGTTTAATATACAATGAGCAGTTCTTC
-,TRBJ2-2,14,-,TRBV2,CASSEALRGGELFF,TGTGCCAGCAGTGAAGCGCTACGTGGCGGGGAGCTGTTTTTT
-,TRBJ2-2,12,-,TRBV5-4,CASSLAYGELFF,TGTGCCAGCAGCTTGGCCTACGGGGAGCTGTTTTTT
-,TRBJ2-3,12,-,TRBV7-2,CASSFFGSPAYF,TGTGCCAGCAGCTTTTTTGGCAGCCCTGCGTATTTT
few,TRBJ2-1,15,-,TRBV13,CASSLLRGSIYEQFF,TGTGCCAGCAGCTTATTGCGGGGTAGTATCTATGAGCAGTTCTTC
few,TRBJ2-7,12,-,TRBV29-1,CSVGPGLDEQYF,TGCAGCGTTGGTCCGGGACTGGACGAGCAGTACTTC
-,TRBJ2-5,11,-,TRBV30,CAYAGEETQYF,TGTGCCTATGCCGGGGAAGAGACCCAGTACTTC
-,TRBJ2-3,15,-,TRBV30,CAWSVGAGNTDTQYF,TGTGCCTGGAGTGTAGGGGCAGGGAACACAGATACGCAGTATTTT
-,TRBJ2-5,13,-,TRBV7-8,CASSYAAVETQYF,TGTGCCAGCAGCTATGCAGCCGTGGAGACCCAGTACTTC
-,TRBJ2-4,12,-,TRBV15,CATSRDIAIQYF,TGTGCCACCAGCAGAGATATTGCCATTCAGTACTTC
-,TRBJ1-5,16,-,TRBV4-2,CASSQDRRANNQPQHF,TGTGCCAGCAGCCAAGATCGTAGGGCCAACAATCAGCCCCAGCATTTT
once,TRBJ1-1,12,-,TRBV30,CAWSVRGAEAFF,TGTGCCTGGAGTGTACGAGGCGCTGAAGCTTTCTTT
-,TRBJ2-3,16,-,TRBV7-2,CASSRRKPSGTDTQYF,TGTGCCAGCAGCCGCCGCAAGCCTTCGGGCACAGATACGCAGTATTTT
-,TRBJ2-5,12,-,TRBV29-1,CSVVVGQETQYF,TGCAGCGTTGTAGTAGGGCAAGAGACCCAGTACTTC
-,TRBJ2-3,13,-,TRBV2,CASNWRTTDTQYF,TGTGCCAGCAATTGGAGAACTACAGATACGCAGTATTTT
-,TRBJ2-7,14,TRBD1,TRBV7-2,CASSQRQGSYEQYF,TGTGCCAGCAGCCAGAGACAGGGCTCCTACGAGCAGTACTTC
-,TRBJ2-7,14,TRBD1,TRBV5-1,CASSFRQGSGEQYF,TGCGCCAGCAGCTTCCGACAGGGGAGCGGCGAGCAGTACTTC
few,TRBJ2-7,14,TRBD1,TRBV30,CAWSVYRGSTEQYF,TGTGCCTGGAGTGTTTACAGGGGGTCTACCGAGCAGTACTTC
-,TRBJ2-5,12,-,TRBV15,CATSRAQETQYF,TGTGCCACCAGCAGAGCTCAAGAGACCCAGTACTTC
few,TRBJ2-7,14,TRBD2,TRBV29-1,CSVALAGGRSEQYF,TGCAGCGTTGCCTTAGCGGGAGGGCGGAGTGAGCAGTACTTC
-,TRBJ2-7,12,-,TRBV29-1,CSVEQSLREQYF,TGCAGCGTTGAACAATCCCTCCGCGAGCAGTACTTC
few,TRBJ2-1,15,-,TRBV15,CATSRDVQGYNEQFF,TGTGCCACCAGCAGAGATGTGCAGGGCTACAATGAGCAGTTCTTC
-,TRBJ2-5,11,-,TRBV6-5,CASSYGGTQYF,TGTGCCAGCAGTTACGGCGGGACCCAGTACTTC
-,TRBJ2-2,16,TRBD2,TRBV5-1,CASSPWTSGNTGELFF,TGCGCCAGCAGCCCCTGGACTAGCGGGAACACCGGGGAGCTGTTTTTT
few,TRBJ1-2,9,-,TRBV29-1,CSDADGYTF,TGCAGCGATGCGGATGGCTACACCTTC
-,TRBJ2-7,14,-,TRBV7-9,CASTLGRTNGEQYF,TGTGCCAGCACCCTGGGACGGACGAATGGAGAGCAGTACTTC
-,TRBJ1-5,15,-,TRBV30,CAWSYGAEGNQPQHF,TGTGCCTGGAGTTACGGGGCCGAGGGCAATCAGCCCCAGCATTTT
-,TRBJ2-2,13,-,TRBV7-2,CASSPYNTGELFF,TGTGCCAGCAGCCCTTACAACACCGGGGAGCTGTTTTTT
few,TRBJ2-1,14,TRBD2,TRBV7-2,CASHGGFSYNEQFF,TGTGCCAGCCACGGGGGGTTCTCCTACAATGAGCAGTTCTTC
-,TRBJ2-7,13,-,TRBV25-1,CASSQPGAHEQYF,TGTGCCAGCAGCCAACCAGGTGCACACGAGCAGTACTTC